This TCR beta chain was sequenced in a study of Ad26.COV2.S vaccination and SARS-CoV-2 variants. V was pared by 4 bases and J by 1 base, with 14 bases of the junction left unmatched. Germline V gene lookup returns CDR1 KGHDR and CDR2 SFDVKD. This CDR3 is built from 20 residues. The repertoire was sequenced with immunoSEQ multiplex PCR; TCRdb's copy has only in-frame clones and lacks some. The repertoire holds about 450,000 clones, with roughly nine tenths as singletons. Treatment given: about 20 received Ad26.COV2.S at low or high dose, single or two shots; about 5 received placebo; per-sample allocation not given. The investigators took samples on day 63 after the first vaccine or placebo injection.

V and J are TRBV24-1 and TRBJ2-1; the match to TRBD2 covers 11 bases. Material: peripheral blood, obtained in a trial of Ad26.COV2.S vaccine versus placebo. The source is a person between 18 and 65 years old who received the Ad26.COV2.S COVID-19 vaccine or a placebo. The CDR3 region is CATSDHFPTSGIRSYNEQFF. CDR3 sequence (DNA): TGTGCCACCAGTGACCATTTCCCGACTAGCGGGATAAGGTCCTACAATGAGCAGTTCTTC.